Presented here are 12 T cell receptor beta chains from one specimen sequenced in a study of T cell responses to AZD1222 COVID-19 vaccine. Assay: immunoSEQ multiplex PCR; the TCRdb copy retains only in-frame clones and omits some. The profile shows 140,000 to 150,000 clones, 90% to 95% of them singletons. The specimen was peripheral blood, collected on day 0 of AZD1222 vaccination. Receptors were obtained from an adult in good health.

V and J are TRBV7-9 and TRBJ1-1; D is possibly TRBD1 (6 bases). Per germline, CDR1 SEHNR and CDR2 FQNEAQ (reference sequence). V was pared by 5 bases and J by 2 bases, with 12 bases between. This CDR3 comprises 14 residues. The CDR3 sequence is CASSLPDRNTEAFF. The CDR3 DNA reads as TGTGCCAGCAGCCTCCCGGACAGAAACACTGAAGCTTTCTTT.

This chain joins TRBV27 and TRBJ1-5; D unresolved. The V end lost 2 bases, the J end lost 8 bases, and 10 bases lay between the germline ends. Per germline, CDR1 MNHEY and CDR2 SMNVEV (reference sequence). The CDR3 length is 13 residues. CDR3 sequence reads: CASSLTPHKPQHF. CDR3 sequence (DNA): TGTGCCAGCAGTTTAACGCCTCACAAGCCCCAGCATTTT.

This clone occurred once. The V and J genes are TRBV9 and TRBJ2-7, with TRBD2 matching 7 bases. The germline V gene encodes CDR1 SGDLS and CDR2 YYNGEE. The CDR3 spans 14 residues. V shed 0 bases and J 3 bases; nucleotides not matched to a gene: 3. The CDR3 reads CASSVGRGNYEQYF. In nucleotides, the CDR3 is TGTGCCAGCAGCGTAGGGCGGGGGAACTACGAGCAGTACTTC.

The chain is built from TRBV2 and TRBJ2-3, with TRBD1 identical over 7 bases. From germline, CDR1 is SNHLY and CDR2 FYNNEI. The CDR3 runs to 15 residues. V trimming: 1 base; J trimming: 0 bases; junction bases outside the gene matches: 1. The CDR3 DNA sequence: TGTGCCAGCAGTGAAGGGACAGGTAGCACAGATACGCAGTATTTT. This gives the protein CASSEGTGSTDTQYF. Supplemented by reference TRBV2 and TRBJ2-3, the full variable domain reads EPEVTQTPSHQVTQMGQEVILRCVPISNHLYFYWYRQILGQKVEFLVSFYNNEISEKSEIFDDQFSVERPDGSNFTLKIRSTKLEDSAMYFCASSEGTGSTDTQYFGPGTRLTVL.

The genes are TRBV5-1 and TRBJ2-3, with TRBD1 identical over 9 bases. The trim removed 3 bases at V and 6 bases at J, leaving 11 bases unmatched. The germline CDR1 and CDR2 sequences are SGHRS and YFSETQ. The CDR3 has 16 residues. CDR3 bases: TGCGCCAGCAGCTCGAACCCGGGACAGGGACGGGATACGCAGTATTTT. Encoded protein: CASSSNPGQGRDTQYF.

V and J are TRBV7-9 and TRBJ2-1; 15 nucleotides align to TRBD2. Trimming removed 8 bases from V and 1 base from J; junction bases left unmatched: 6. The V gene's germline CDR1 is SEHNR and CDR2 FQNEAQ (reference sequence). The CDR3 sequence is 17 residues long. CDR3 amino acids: CASLGLAGGWSYNEQFF. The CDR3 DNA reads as TGTGCCAGCCTAGGACTAGCGGGAGGGTGGTCCTACAATGAGCAGTTCTTC.

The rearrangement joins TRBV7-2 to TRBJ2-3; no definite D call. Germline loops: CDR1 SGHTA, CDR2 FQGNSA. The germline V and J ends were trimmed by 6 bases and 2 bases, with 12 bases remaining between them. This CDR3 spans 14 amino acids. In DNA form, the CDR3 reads TGTGCCAGCAGGAGCCTCCTTTACACAGATACGCAGTATTTT. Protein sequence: CASRSLLYTDTQYF. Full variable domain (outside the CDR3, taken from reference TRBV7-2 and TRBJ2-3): GAGVSQSPSNKVTEKGKDVELRCDPISGHTALYWYRQSLGQGLEFLIYFQGNSAPDKSGLPSDRFSAERTGGSVSTLTIQRTQQEDSAVYLCASRSLLYTDTQYFGPGTRLTVL.

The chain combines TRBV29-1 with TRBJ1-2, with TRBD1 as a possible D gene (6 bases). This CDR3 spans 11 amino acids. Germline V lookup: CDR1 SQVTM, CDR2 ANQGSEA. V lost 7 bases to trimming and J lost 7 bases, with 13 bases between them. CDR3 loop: CSDVQGRGYTF. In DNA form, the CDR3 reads TGCAGCGACGTACAGGGTCGTGGCTACACCTTC.

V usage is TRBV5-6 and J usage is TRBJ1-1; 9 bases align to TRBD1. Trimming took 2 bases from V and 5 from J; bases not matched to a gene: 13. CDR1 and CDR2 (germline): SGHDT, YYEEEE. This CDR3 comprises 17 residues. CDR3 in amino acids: CASSFVFGQGRYTEAFF. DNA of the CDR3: TGTGCCAGCAGCTTCGTTTTTGGACAGGGGCGATATACTGAAGCTTTCTTT.

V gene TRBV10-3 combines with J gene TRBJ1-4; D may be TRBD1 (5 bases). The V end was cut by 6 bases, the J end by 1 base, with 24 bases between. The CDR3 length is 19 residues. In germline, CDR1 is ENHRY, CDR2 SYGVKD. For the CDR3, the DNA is TGTGCCATCAGCGAGGCGTTAGGGGTCGGTACAAGAACTAATGAAAAACTGTTTTTT. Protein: CAISEALGVGTRTNEKLFF.

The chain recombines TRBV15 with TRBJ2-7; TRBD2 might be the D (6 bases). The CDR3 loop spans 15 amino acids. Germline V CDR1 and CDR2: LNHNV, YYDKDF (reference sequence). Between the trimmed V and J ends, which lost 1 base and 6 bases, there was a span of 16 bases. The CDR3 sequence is CATSRARDFFSEQYF. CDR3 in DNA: TGTGCCACCAGCAGAGCACGGGACTTCTTTTCCGAGCAGTACTTC.

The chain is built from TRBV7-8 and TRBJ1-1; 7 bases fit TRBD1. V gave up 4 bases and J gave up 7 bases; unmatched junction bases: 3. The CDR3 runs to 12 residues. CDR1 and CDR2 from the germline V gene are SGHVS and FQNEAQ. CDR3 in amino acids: CASSSTGDEAFF. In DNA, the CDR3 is TGTGCCAGCAGCTCCACAGGGGATGAAGCTTTCTTT.